One sample yielded the 25 T cell receptor beta chains listed below, sequenced in a study of identical twins. MiXCR was run by TCRdb on the 5' RACE reads, yielding one entry per CDR3 protein. The sample contains under 800,000 distinct CDR3 sequences, 21% of which appear only once. These same data were also listed under a study on T cells expressing NK-cell markers.

The sequencing input was PBMCs. These receptors were taken from a woman aged 18-29 years in good health.

Turning to this clonotype: In this CDR3 the conserved last residue, phenylalanine or tryptophan, is missing, so a read error is likely. The chain couples TRBV7-2 to TRBJ2-1, with 12 bases identical to TRBD2. The germline V gene encodes CDR1 SGHTA and CDR2 FQGNSA. With 0 bases clipped from V and 8 bases from J, the junction kept 8 bases outside the gene matches. The CDR3 is 17 amino acids. The DNA for the CDR3 is TGTGCCAGCAGCTTAGCCAGACTAGCGGGAGAAAGTCATGAGCAGTTCTTA. This translates into CASSLARLAGESHEQFL.

The CDR3 bases are TGCAGTTCCTCAAAGGGCTACGAGCAGTACTTC. Translated, it gives CSSSKGYEQYF. The J gene is TRBJ2-7, the V gene TRBV20-1; D gene ambiguous. The CDR3 totals 11 residues. V lost 8 bases, J lost 3 bases, and 11 bases lay in between. Per the germline V gene, CDR1 is DFQATT and CDR2 is SNEGSKA (reference sequence).

The gene calls are TRBV4-1 and TRBJ2-1, with D tentatively TRBD2 (5 bases). Germline values: CDR1 MGHRA, CDR2 YSYEKL. The CDR3 is made up of 14 amino acids. The V gene lost 0 bases and the J gene lost 15 bases, with 18 bases spanning the gap. The CDR3, as DNA: TGCGCCAGCAGCCAAGAGTTTGTTGGTCTAGGAGGGTTCTTC. Protein product: CASSQEFVGLGGFF.

This sequence joins TRBV5-1 and TRBJ2-6, with a weak D call TRBD2 (6 bases). CDR3 length equals 16 residues. Germline loops: CDR1 SGHRS, CDR2 YFSETQ. V lost 0 bases, J lost 3 bases, and 10 bases lay in between. The CDR3 DNA reads as TGCGCCAGCAGCTTGGCGGGGGAAGTTGGGGCCAACGTCCTGACTTTC. Its protein is CASSLAGEVGANVLTF.

The genes are TRBV6-1 and TRBJ2-2, with D perhaps matching TRBD2 (5 bases). V was cut by 6 bases and J by 0 bases, with 11 bases left in between. This CDR3 region has 15 residues. The germline gives CDR1 MNHNS, CDR2 SASEGT. The CDR3 sequence: CASRRTEANTGELFF. The CDR3 nucleotides read TGTGCCAGCAGAAGGACGGAGGCGAACACCGGGGAGCTGTTTTTT.

The rearrangement joins TRBV2 to TRBJ2-7, with D uncertain. Trimming pared 2 bases from V and 1 base from J, leaving 12 bases between. Germline assignment: CDR1 SNHLY and CDR2 FYNNEI. This CDR3 has 15 residues. DNA of the CDR3: TGTGCCAGCAGTGAAAGCGCAGGAAAATCCTACGAGCAGTACTTC. This translates into CASSESAGKSYEQYF.

This clonotype was counted between two and nine times. The CDR3 protein is CAISESGGRIYEQYF. The CDR3 DNA sequence: TGTGCCATCAGTGAGTCTGGCGGGAGGATCTACGAGCAGTACTTC. V gene TRBV10-3 combines with J gene TRBJ2-7; 8 nucleotides agree with TRBD2. Trimming at V came to 0 bases and at J to 3 bases, leaving 4 bases not matched to a gene. Germline-derived CDR1 and CDR2 are ENHRY and SYGVKD. The CDR3 is 15 residues long.

The chain joins TRBV12-3 or TRBV12-4 to TRBJ1-5; no clear D gene. Trimming cost V 5 bases and J 6 bases, with 11 bases left between them. The CDR3 runs to 13 residues. CDR3 sequence (DNA): TGTGCCAGCAGTATTAACCCCCTTCAGCCCCAGCATTTT. Encoded protein: CASSINPLQPQHF.

The chain has TRBV12-3 or TRBV12-4 and TRBJ1-5; D perhaps matches TRBD1 (6 bases). The CDR3 covers 14 residues. V was clipped by 6 bases and J by 4 bases, with 13 bases between them. The CDR3 nucleotides are TGTGCCAGCAGCAAGATTCAGGGGAATCAGCCCCAGCATTTT. The encoded protein is CASSKIQGNQPQHF.

This clonotype was seen ten or more times. The CDR3 sequence: CASSSGLDTDTQYF. The CDR3 bases are TGCGCCAGCAGCTCGGGACTAGACACAGATACGCAGTATTTT. The chain has TRBV5-1 and TRBJ2-3; 8 bases line up with TRBD2. Looked up from germline, CDR1 is SGHRS and CDR2 is YFSETQ. The CDR3 contains 14 residues. Trimming cost V 3 bases and J 2 bases; bases outside gene matches: 2.

This clonotype was seen many times. The rearrangement links TRBV5-1 to TRBJ2-2; D remains ambiguous. V lost 0 bases to trimming and J lost 1 base, with 4 bases between them. The CDR3 contains 14 residues. CDR1 and CDR2 (germline): SGHRS, YFSETQ. The DNA of the CDR3 is TGCGCCAGCAGCTTGGTAGGGAACACCGGGGAGCTGTTTTTT. It codes for CASSLVGNTGELFF.

The rearrangement links TRBV18 to TRBJ2-2, with 7 bases fitting TRBD1. V lost 3 bases and J lost 2; bases outside the gene matches: 6. The CDR3 is made up of 16 amino acids. Per the germline V gene, CDR1 is KGHSH and CDR2 is LQKENI. The CDR3 loop reads CASSPNRDRNTGELFF. The DNA of the CDR3 is TGTGCCAGCTCACCCAACCGGGACAGAAACACCGGGGAGCTGTTTTTT.

This clonotype was counted between two and nine times. This chain joins TRBV20-1 and TRBJ2-5; TRBD2 is a possible D gene (5 bases). CDR1 is DFQATT and CDR2 is SNEGSKA in the germline V gene (reference sequence). V was trimmed by 4 bases and J by 2 bases, leaving 11 bases between them. This CDR3 is built from 13 residues. For the CDR3, the DNA is TGCAGTGCTATCCTTCTAGCACAAGAGACCCAGTACTTC. Protein sequence: CSAILLAQETQYF.

The rearrangement uses TRBV6-1 and TRBJ2-5, with D tentatively TRBD2 (6 bases). This CDR3 has 15 residues. Between the trimmed V and J ends, which lost 6 bases and 3 bases, there was a span of 17 bases. The germline V gene has CDR1 MNHNS and CDR2 SASEGT. This CDR3 reads CASSRAWGVEETQYF. In nucleotides, the CDR3 is TGTGCCAGCAGCCGAGCCTGGGGGGTAGAAGAGACCCAGTACTTC.

This clonotype was found a few times. The chain carries TRBV9 and TRBJ2-1, with D perhaps TRBD1 or TRBD2 (5 bases each). The V gene lost 1 base and the J gene lost 13 bases, with 27 bases spanning the gap. The CDR3 loop spans 17 amino acids. The V gene's germline CDR1 is SGDLS and CDR2 YYNGEE. CDR3 DNA: TGTGCCAGCAGCGTACTCGGGGCCCAGCCAACCGTAGCAGGTCAGTTCTTC. Translation: CASSVLGAQPTVAGQFF.

This clonotype has a handful of counts. The chain carries TRBV6-1 and TRBJ2-3; D is perhaps TRBD1 (5 bases). The V end was cut by 5 bases, the J end by 1 base, with 16 bases between. The CDR3 extends over 16 amino acids. The germline V gene encodes CDR1 MNHNS and CDR2 SASEGT. The CDR3 spells CASSPSHGAGTDTQYF. The CDR3 region has the DNA TGTGCCAGCAGTCCCTCTCATGGGGCTGGCACAGATACGCAGTATTTT.

The V gene is TRBV5-5, the J gene TRBJ2-2, with D perhaps matching TRBD2 (5 bases). CDR1 and CDR2 from the germline V gene are SGHKS and YYEKEE (reference sequence). Trimming removed 4 bases at V and 2 bases at J, with 15 bases between. The CDR3 is 16 amino acids. The CDR3 coding sequence is TGTGCCAGCAGCAAGAGGGTGTCCCAAAACACCGGGGAGCTGTTTTTT. It specifies CASSKRVSQNTGELFF.

This clonotype appeared a few times. J is TRBJ1-5 and V is TRBV6-1; no firm D call. V lost 6 bases and J lost 6, with 18 bases in between. This CDR3 is built from 15 residues. Germline V gene sequence: CDR1 MNHNS, CDR2 SASEGT. The CDR3 DNA reads TGTGCCAGCAGCCCCAACCCCGGGGAAGGTCAGCCCCAGCATTTT. This gives the protein CASSPNPGEGQPQHF.

This clonotype occurred many times. The CDR3 reads CASSMTRVAYEQYF. CDR3 sequence (DNA): TGTGCCAGCAGTATGACCAGGGTGGCCTACGAGCAGTACTTC. This chain links TRBV6-1 with TRBJ2-7; a possible D gene is TRBD1 (5 bases). This CDR3 has 14 amino acids. Per germline, CDR1 MNHNS and CDR2 SASEGT. Trimming took 5 bases from V and 2 from J, leaving 13 bases between them.

J is TRBJ2-1 and V is TRBV15, with 8 positions matching TRBD2. The germline V gene has CDR1 LNHNV and CDR2 YYDKDF (reference sequence). This CDR3 region has 15 residues. The J segment lost 7 bases and the V segment lost 6 bases, leaving 11 bases of the junction unmatched. CDR3 in DNA: TGTGCCACCAGGCCAGGGACTAGAACGTCAAATGAGCAGTTCTTC. Translated, it gives CATRPGTRTSNEQFF. Full variable domain (rest looked up from reference TRBV15 and TRBJ2-1): DAMVIQNPRYQVTQFGKPVTLSCSQTLNHNVMYWYQQKSSQAPKLLFHYYDKDFNNEADTPDNFQSRRPNTSFCFLDIRSPGLGDTAMYLCATRPGTRTSNEQFFGPGTRLTVL.

This sequence joins TRBV6-1 and TRBJ2-7, with D possibly matching TRBD2 (5 bases). The germline V gene encodes CDR1 MNHNS and CDR2 SASEGT. This CDR3 is 16 amino acids long. The ends were cut back, 5 bases at V and 2 bases at J, with 19 bases in the middle. CDR3 nucleotides: TGTGCCAGCAGTCTGTCCCTCGAACTAGGTCCCTACGAGCAGTACTTC. This encodes CASSLSLELGPYEQYF.

This clonotype appeared a few times. The rearrangement links TRBV3-1 to TRBJ2-1; 10 nucleotides align to TRBD1. Germline V lookup: CDR1 LGHDT, CDR2 YNNKEL (reference sequence). Losses at the gene ends were 4 bases for V and 6 bases for J; bases not matched to a gene: 6. This CDR3 is 15 amino acids long. As DNA, the CDR3 is TGTGCCAGCAGCCCACTATGGACAGGGGGCAATGAGCAGTTCTTC. As protein: CASSPLWTGGNEQFF.

The chain recombines TRBV19 with TRBJ2-5, with 7 bases lining up with TRBD1. This CDR3 comprises 15 residues. The ends lost 4 bases at V and 5 bases at J; junction bases unmatched: 10. CDR1 is LNHDA, CDR2 SQIVND, per germline (reference sequence). As DNA, the CDR3 is TGTGCCAGTAGTAGACCGGGACAGCCTCGGGAGACCCAGTACTTC. Amino acids: CASSRPGQPRETQYF.

In this sample, this clonotype turned up a few times. The J gene is TRBJ2-4, the V gene TRBV12-3 or TRBV12-4; 11 bases are shared with TRBD1. The CDR3 has 15 amino acids. Unmatched junction bases numbered 10, after V lost 6 bases and J lost 9 bases. The CDR3 protein is CASSRPGTGGVIQYF. For the CDR3, the DNA is TGTGCCAGCAGCCGCCCTGGGACAGGGGGGGTCATTCAGTACTTC.

This chain connects TRBV7-6 to TRBJ2-3; D perhaps matches TRBD1 (7 bases). The CDR3 has 16 amino acids. Germline V gives CDR1 SGHVS, CDR2 FNYEAQ. V lost 0 bases to trimming and J lost 6 bases, with 16 bases between them. As DNA, the CDR3 is TGTGCCAGCAGCTTAGCAGGAGGGGGCAAGGCGGATACGCAGTATTTT. Protein sequence: CASSLAGGGKADTQYF. The variable domain in full, completed from reference TRBV7-6 and TRBJ2-3, reads GAGVSQSPRYKVTKRGQDVALRCDPISGHVSLYWYRQALGQGPEFLTYFNYEAQQDKSGLPNDRFSAERPEGSISTLTIQRTEQRDSAMYRCASSLAGGGKADTQYFGPGTRLTVL.